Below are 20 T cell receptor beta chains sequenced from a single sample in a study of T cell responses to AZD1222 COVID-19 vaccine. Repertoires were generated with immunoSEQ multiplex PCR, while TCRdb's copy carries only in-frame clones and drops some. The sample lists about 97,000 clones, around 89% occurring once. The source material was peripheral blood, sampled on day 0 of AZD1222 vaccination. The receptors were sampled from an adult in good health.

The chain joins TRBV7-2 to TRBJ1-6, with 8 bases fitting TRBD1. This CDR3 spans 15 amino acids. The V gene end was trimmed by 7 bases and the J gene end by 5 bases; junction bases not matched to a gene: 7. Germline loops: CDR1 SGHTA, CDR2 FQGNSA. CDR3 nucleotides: TGTGCCAGCACCCTTCGGGGACAGGATAATTCACCCCTCCACTTT. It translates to CASTLRGQDNSPLHF.

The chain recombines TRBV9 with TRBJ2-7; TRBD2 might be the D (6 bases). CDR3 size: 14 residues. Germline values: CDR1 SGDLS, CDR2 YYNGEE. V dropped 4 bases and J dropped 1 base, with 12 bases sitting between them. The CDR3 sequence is CASSHSSVSYEQYF. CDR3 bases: TGTGCCAGCAGCCATTCTAGCGTTTCCTACGAGCAGTACTTC. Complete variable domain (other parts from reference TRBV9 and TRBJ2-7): DSGVTQTPKHLITATGQRVTLRCSPRSGDLSVYWYQQSLDQGLQFLIQYYNGEERAKGNILERFSAQQFPDLHSELNLSSLELGDSALYFCASSHSSVSYEQYFGPGTRLTVT.

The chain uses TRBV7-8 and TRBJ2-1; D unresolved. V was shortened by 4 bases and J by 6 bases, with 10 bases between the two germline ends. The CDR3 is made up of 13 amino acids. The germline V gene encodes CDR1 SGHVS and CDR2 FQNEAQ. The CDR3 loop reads CASSSRTPNEQFF. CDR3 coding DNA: TGTGCCAGCAGCTCAAGAACTCCCAATGAGCAGTTCTTC.

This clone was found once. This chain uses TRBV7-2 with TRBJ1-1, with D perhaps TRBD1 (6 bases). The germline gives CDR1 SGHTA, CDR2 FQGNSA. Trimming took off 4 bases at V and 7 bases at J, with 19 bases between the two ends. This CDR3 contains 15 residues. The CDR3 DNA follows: TGTGCCAGCAGCTCCAGCCGACAGGTTCTGAATGAAGCTTTCTTT. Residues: CASSSSRQVLNEAFF. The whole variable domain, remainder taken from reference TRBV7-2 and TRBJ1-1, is GAGVSQSPSNKVTEKGKDVELRCDPISGHTALYWYRQSLGQGLEFLIYFQGNSAPDKSGLPSDRFSAERTGGSVSTLTIQRTQQEDSAVYLCASSSSRQVLNEAFFGQGTRLTVV.

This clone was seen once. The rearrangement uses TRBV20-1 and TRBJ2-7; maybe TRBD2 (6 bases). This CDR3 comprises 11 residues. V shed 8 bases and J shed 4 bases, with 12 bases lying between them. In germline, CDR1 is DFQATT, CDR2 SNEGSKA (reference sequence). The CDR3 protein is CSSSGTYEQYF. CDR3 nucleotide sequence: TGCAGTTCGTCTGGGACTTACGAGCAGTACTTC.

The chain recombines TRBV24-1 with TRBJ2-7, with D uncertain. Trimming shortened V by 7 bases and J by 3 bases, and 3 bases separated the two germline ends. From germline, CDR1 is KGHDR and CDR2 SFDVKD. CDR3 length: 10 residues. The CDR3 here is CATRSYEQYF. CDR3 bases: TGTGCCACCAGGAGCTACGAGCAGTACTTC.

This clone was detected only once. The CDR3 sequence: CATSAVQVETQYF. Written as DNA, the CDR3 is TGTGCCACCAGTGCGGTTCAGGTGGAGACCCAGTACTTC. The chain employs TRBV24-1 and TRBJ2-5; D is unresolved. Deletions cut 5 bases from V and 5 bases from J, with 11 bases between. Germline lookup yields CDR1 KGHDR and CDR2 SFDVKD. The CDR3 sequence is 13 residues long.

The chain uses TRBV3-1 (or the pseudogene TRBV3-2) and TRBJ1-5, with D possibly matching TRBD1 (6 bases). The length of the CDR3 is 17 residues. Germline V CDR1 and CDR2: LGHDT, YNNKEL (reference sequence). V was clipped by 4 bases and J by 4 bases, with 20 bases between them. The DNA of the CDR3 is TGTGCCAGCAGCCTACCGGGGGCAAAGGACCCAAATCAGCCCCAGCATTTT. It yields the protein CASSLPGAKDPNQPQHF.

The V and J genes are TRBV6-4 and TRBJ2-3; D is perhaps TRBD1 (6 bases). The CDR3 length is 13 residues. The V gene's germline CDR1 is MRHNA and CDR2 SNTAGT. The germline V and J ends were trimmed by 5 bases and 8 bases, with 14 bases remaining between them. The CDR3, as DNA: TGTGCCAGCAGTCCACAGGGCGGACGTACGCAGTATTTT. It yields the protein CASSPQGGRTQYF.

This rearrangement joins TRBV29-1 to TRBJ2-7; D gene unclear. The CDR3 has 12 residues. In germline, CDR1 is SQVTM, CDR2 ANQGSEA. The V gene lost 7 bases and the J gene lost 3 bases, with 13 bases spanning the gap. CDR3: CSASTGFYEQYF. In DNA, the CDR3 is TGCAGCGCCTCCACGGGTTTCTACGAGCAGTACTTC.

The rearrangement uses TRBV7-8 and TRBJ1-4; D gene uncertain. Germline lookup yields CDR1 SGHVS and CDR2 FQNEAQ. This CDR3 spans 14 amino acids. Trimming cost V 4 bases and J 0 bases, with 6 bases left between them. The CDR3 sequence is CASSWSATNEKLFF. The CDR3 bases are TGTGCCAGCAGCTGGTCGGCAACTAATGAAAAACTGTTTTTT.

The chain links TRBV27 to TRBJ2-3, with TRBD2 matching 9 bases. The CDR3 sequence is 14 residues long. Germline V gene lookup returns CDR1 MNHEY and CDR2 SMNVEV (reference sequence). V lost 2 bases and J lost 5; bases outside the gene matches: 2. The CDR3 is CASSLKRGVDTQYF. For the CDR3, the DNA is TGTGCCAGCAGTTTAAAGCGGGGGGTAGATACGCAGTATTTT.

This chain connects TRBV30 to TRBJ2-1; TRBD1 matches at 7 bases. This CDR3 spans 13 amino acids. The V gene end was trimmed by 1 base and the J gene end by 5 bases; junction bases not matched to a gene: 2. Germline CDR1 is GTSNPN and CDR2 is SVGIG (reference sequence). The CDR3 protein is CAWSAGQNNEQFF. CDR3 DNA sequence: TGTGCCTGGAGTGCGGGACAGAACAATGAGCAGTTCTTC.

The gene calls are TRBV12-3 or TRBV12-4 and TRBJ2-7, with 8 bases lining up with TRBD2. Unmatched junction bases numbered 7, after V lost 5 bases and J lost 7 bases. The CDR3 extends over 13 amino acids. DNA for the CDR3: TGTGCCAGCAGTCGCGGGGTAGCGGGGGAGCAGTACTTC. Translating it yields CASSRGVAGEQYF.

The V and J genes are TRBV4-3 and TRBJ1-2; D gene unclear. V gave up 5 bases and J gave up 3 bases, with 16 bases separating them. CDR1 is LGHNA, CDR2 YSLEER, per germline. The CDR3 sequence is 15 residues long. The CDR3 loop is CASSFTPRSDYGYTF. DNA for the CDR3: TGCGCCAGCAGCTTTACGCCCCGGTCGGACTATGGCTACACCTTC.

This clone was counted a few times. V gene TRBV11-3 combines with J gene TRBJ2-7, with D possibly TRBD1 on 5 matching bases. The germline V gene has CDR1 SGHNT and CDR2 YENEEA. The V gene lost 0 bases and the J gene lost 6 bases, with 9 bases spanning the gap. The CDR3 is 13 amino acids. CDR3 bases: TGTGCCAGCAGCTTAGACCAGGGTTCCGAGCAGTACTTC. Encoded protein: CASSLDQGSEQYF.

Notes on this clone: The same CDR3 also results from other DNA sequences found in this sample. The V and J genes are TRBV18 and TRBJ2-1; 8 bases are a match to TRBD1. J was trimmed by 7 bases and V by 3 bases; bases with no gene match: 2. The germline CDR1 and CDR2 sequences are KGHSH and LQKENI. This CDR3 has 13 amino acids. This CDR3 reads CASSPQGANEQFF. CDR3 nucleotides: TGTGCCAGCTCACCGCAGGGGGCAAATGAGCAGTTCTTC.

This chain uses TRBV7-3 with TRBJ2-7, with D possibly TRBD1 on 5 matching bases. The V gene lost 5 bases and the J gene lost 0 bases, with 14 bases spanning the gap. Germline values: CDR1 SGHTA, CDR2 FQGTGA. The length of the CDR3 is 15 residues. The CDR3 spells CASSLGHPLSYEQYF. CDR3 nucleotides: TGTGCCAGCAGCCTAGGACACCCGCTCTCCTACGAGCAGTACTTC.

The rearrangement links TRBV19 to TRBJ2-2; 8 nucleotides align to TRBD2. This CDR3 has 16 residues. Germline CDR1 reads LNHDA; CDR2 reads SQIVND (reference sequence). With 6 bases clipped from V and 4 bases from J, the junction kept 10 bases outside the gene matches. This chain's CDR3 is CASRLGELAGTGELFF. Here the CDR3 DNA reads TGTGCCAGTAGGTTGGGGGAGCTAGCGGGCACCGGGGAGCTGTTTTTT. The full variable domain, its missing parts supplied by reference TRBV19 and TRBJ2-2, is DGGITQSPKYLFRKEGQNVTLSCEQNLNHDAMYWYRQDPGQGLRLIYYSQIVNDFQKGDIAEGYSVSREKKESFPLTVTSAQKNPTAFYLCASRLGELAGTGELFFGEGSRLTVL.

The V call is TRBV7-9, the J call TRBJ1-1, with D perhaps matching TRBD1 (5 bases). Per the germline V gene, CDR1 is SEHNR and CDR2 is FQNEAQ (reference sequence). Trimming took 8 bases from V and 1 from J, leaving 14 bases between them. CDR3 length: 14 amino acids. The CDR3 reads CASSDSRGNTEAFF. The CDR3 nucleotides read TGTGCCAGCTCTGACAGCCGGGGGAACACTGAAGCTTTCTTT.